This is a list of T cell receptor beta chains from one sample in a study of blood T cell repertoires in COVID-19. TCRdb's table, derived via immunoSEQ multiplex PCR, lists solely in-frame clones and lacks some. The table includes 100,000 to 130,000 clones, about three quarters detected once. The sample taken for sequencing was peripheral blood. These receptor sequences come from a man in his 70s with acute or convalescent COVID-19. Both conserved end residues are part of each CDR3. The order of the fields is V gene, clone size, D gene, J gene, CDR3 DNA, CDR3 protein. D genes are given only for firm matches. Clone sizes are given selectively: once, few, many, or a class where the clone is expanded.

TRBV19	-	TRBD1	TRBJ2-7	TGTGCCAGTAGATCATCCGGGGACAGCGAGACCTACGAGCAGTACTTC	CASRSSGDSETYEQYF
TRBV15	-	-	TRBJ1-2	TGTGCCACCAGCAGAGATCAGGGCTATGGCTACACCTTC	CATSRDQGYGYTF
TRBV9	-	-	TRBJ2-2	TGTGCCAGCAGCGTAGGAGTACACACCGGGGAGCTGTTTTTT	CASSVGVHTGELFF
TRBV7-9	-	-	TRBJ1-2	TGTGCCAGCAGCACCCGCGGGGACCCTAACTATGGCTACACCTTC	CASSTRGDPNYGYTF
TRBV6-5	-	-	TRBJ1-5	TGTGCCAGCAGACCTCAGGGAGGGGGCAATCAGCCCCAGCATTTT	CASRPQGGGNQPQHF
TRBV28	-	-	TRBJ1-2	TGTGCCAGCAGTTTAGGGACACCTTGGAACTATGGCTACACCTTC	CASSLGTPWNYGYTF
TRBV6-4	once	TRBD1	TRBJ1-6	TGTGCCAGCAGGACAGGGAATTCACCCCTCCACTTT	CASRTGNSPLHF
TRBV5-1	-	-	TRBJ1-1	TGCGCCAGCAGTTACCAGGGAAACACTGAAGCTTTCTTT	CASSYQGNTEAFF
TRBV6-6	few	TRBD1	TRBJ2-7	TGTGCCAGCAGGTTGGGACAGGGGGGGAGCGAGCAGTACTTC	CASRLGQGGSEQYF
TRBV5-1	few	-	TRBJ1-1	TGCGCCAGCAGCTTGGTATCAGGCATGAACACTGAAGCTTTCTTT	CASSLVSGMNTEAFF
TRBV6-5	once	-	TRBJ1-1	TGTGCCAGCAGAAAAACGACTCAGGGTTATACTGAAGCTTTCTTT	CASRKTTQGYTEAFF